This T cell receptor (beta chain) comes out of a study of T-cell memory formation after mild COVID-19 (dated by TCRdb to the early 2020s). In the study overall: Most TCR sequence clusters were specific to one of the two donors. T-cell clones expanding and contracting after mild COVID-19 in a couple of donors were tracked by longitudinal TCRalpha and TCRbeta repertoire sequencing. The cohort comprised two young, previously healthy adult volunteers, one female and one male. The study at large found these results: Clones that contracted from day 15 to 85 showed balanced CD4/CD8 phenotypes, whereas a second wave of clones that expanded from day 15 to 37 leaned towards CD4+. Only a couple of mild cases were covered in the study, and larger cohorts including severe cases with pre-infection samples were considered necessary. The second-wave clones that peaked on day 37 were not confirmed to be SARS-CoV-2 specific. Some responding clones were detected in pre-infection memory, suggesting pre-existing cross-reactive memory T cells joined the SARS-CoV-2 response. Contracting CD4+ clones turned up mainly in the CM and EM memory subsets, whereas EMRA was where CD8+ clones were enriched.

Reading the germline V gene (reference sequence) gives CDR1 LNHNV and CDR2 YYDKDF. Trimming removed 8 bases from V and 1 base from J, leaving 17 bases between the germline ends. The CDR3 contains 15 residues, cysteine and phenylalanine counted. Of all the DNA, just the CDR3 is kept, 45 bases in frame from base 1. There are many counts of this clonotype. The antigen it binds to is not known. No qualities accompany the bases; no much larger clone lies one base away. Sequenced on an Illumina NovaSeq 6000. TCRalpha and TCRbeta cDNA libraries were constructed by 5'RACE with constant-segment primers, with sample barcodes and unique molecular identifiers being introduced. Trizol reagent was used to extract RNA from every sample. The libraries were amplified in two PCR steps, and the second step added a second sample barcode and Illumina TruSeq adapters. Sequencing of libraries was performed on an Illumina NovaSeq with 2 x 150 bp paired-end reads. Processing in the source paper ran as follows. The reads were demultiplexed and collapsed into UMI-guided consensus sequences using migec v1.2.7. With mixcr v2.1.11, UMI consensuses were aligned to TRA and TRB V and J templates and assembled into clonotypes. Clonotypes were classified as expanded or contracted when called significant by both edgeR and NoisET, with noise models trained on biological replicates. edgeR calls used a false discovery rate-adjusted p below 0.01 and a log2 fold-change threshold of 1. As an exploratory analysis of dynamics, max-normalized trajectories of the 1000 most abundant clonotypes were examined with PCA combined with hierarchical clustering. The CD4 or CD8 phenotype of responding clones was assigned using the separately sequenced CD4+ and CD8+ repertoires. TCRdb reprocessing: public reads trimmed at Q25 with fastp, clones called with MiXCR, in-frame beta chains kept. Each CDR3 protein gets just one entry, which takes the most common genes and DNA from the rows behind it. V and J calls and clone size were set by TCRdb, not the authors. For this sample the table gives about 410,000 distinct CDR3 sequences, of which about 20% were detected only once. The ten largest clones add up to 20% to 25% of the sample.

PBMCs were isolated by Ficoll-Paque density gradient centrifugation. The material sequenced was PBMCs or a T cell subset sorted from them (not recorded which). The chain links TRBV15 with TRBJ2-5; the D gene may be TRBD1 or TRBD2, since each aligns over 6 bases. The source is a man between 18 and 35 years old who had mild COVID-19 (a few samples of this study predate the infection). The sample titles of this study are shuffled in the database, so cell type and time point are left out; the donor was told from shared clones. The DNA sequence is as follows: TGTGCCACCTCAGAGGGCACGGGGGCCCAAGAGACCCAGTACTTC. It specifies CATSEGTGAQETQYF. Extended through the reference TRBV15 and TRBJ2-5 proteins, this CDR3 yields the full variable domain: DAMVIQNPRYQVTQFGKPVTLSCSQTLNHNVMYWYQQKSSQAPKLLFHYYDKDFNNEADTPDNFQSRRPNTSFCFLDIRSPGLGDTAMYLCATSEGTGAQETQYFGPGTRLLVL.